This entry lists 3 T cell receptor beta chains sequenced from one sample in a study of T cells in Graves' hyperthyroidism and ophthalmopathy. Using RNA transcripts as the source, TCR beta CDR3 regions were amplified. Initially, a first-round RT-PCR of the TCR CDR3 employed the HTBI primer set. TCRdb reprocessed the multiplex PCR reads with MiXCR, giving one entry per CDR3 protein. The table has 400,000 or so distinct CDR3 sequences, around an eighth seen once. The specimen was blood. These receptor sequences come from a man between 50 and 59 years old with Graves' ophthalmopathy.

This clonotype has more than one count but fewer than ten. V usage is TRBV20-1 and J usage is TRBJ2-7, with a tentative D call TRBD1 (5 bases). Between the trimmed V and J ends, which lost 6 bases and 3 bases, there was a span of 12 bases. CDR3 length: 12 amino acids. The germline gives CDR1 DFQATT, CDR2 SNEGSKA (reference sequence). The CDR3 nucleotides are TGCAGTGCGAGCGACAGAGACTACGAGCAGTACTTC. This translates into CSASDRDYEQYF.

The V and J genes are TRBV30 and TRBJ2-1, with TRBD1 matching 9 bases. CDR1 and CDR2 from the germline V gene are GTSNPN and SVGIG (reference sequence). This CDR3 region has 15 residues. J was trimmed by 9 bases and V by 4 bases; bases with no gene match: 13. The CDR3 spells CAWTGSGQGFSEQFF. The CDR3 bases are TGTGCCTGGACCGGTTCGGGACAGGGTTTTAGTGAGCAGTTCTTC.

The chain recombines TRBV9 with TRBJ2-7, with D perhaps matching TRBD1 or TRBD2 (5 bases each). This CDR3 has 13 amino acids. Germline lookup yields CDR1 SGDLS and CDR2 YYNGEE. The ends were cut back, 0 bases at V and 4 bases at J, with 8 bases in the middle. The CDR3, as DNA: TGTGCCAGCAGCGTAGGAGAGGGGTACGAGCAGTACTTC. Translated: CASSVGEGYEQYF.